Sequencing of this T cell receptor beta chain was carried out in a study of blood T cell repertoires in COVID-19 (dated by TCRdb to 2020 to 2021). At the level of the whole study: Samples covering the acute and convalescent phases of COVID-19 were provided by collaborators in the United States, Italy and Spain. The prospective study material was composed of cDNA or gDNA derived from T cells, B-cell-depleted T cells, or PBMCs. Deeply sampled blood TCRbeta repertoires from subjects exposed to, actively infected with, or recovered from COVID-19 were included in the dataset. A freely available public database, intended as a resource for researchers studying the immune response to SARS-CoV-2, is where the repertoires were released. The samples were drawn from the first 160 participants of the ongoing ImmuneRACE study and from 1,200 or so subjects provided by 6 global collaborators. Nearly every sample came with metadata listing a de-identified subject ID, COVID-19 status, age in years and sex. HLA class I and class II types, where available, came from metadata supplied by the sample provider rather than from assay-based typing.

Notes on this clone: Its target antigen remains unknown. No per-base quality is available; no much larger clone lies one base away.

The CDR3 has 14 amino acids, counting the end cysteine and phenylalanine. Kept here is only the CDR3 DNA, which spans 42 bases and is read in frame from base 1. CDR1 and CDR2 are drawn from the germline V gene: SNHLY, FYNNEI. Trimming leaves V shorter by 7 bases and J shorter by 7 bases, with the junction holding 6 bases beyond the gene matches. What the research found in general, with its limitations: The quantity of clinical and demographic metadata differed by source and by participant and was supplied without curation.

Collaborating institutions collected whole blood in K2EDTA tubes following their own protocols. Collaborator samples were shipped for TCRbeta analysis as frozen whole blood, isolated PBMCs, or DNA extracted from either sample type. TCRbeta CDR3 regions were amplified from genomic DNA using the immunoSEQ Assay, a bias-controlled multiplex PCR. The authors processed their data as follows. Within the assay, amplification of reference gene primers was used to estimate how many nucleated cells each sample contained. Sequence reads were collapsed and filtered to measure the absolute abundance of every unique TCRbeta CDR3 rearrangement. For each sample, productive Simpson clonality was calculated as the square root of Simpson's diversity index over productive rearrangements. Here the immuneACCESS table is served through TCRdb, limited to in-frame sequences with V and J called. Missing clones are a known gap in these copies; in checked studies unresolved V genes cover under half, and the rest lacks a known reason. V, J and clone size are taken as reported in that table, and D and trimming were inferred from the DNA itself. This sample holds almost 55,000 clones; 80% to 90% were observed only once. 25% to 30% of the sample is in the top ten clones.

Here the chain combines TRBV2 and TRBJ1-6; the junction holds 8 bases that match TRBD1. Sequenced: peripheral blood. The receptor was isolated from a human donor in a cohort sampled during active COVID-19. The CDR3 protein is CASTLDRANSPLHF. The nucleotide sequence is TGTGCCAGCACCTTGGACAGGGCGAATTCACCCCTCCACTTT. The reference TRBV2 and TRBJ1-6 proteins fill in what lies around the CDR3, so the full variable domain reads EPEVTQTPSHQVTQMGQEVILRCVPISNHLYFYWYRQILGQKVEFLVSFYNNEISEKSEIFDDQFSVERPDGSNFTLKIRSTKLEDSAMYFCASTLDRANSPLHFGNGTRLTVT.